Shown below are 24 T cell receptor beta chains from a single sample sequenced in a study of blood T cell repertoires in COVID-19. Libraries were prepared by immunoSEQ multiplex PCR; TCRdb keeps only in-frame clonotypes and omits some of them. The sample comprises about 220,000 clones, about four fifths of which are singletons, and roughly 2.4% rests with the top ten. The material sequenced was peripheral blood. Receptors were obtained from a woman aged 60-75 years with acute or convalescent COVID-19.

This clone has just one count. The V call is TRBV6-1, the J call TRBJ2-5; 10 nucleotides align to TRBD2. V shed 2 bases, J shed 4 bases, and the junction held 7 bases outside the gene matches. The V gene's germline CDR1 is MNHNS and CDR2 SASEGT. The CDR3 totals 16 residues. The CDR3 sequence is CASSEPSGGLVETQYF. The CDR3, as DNA: TGTGCCAGCAGTGAACCTAGCGGGGGTTTAGTAGAGACCCAGTACTTC.

The V call is TRBV11-2, the J call TRBJ2-5, with no clear D. The CDR3 runs to 15 residues. Germline V gene lookup returns CDR1 SGHAT and CDR2 FQNNGV. V was shortened by 1 base and J by 0 bases, with 9 bases between the two germline ends. CDR3 coding DNA: TGTGCCAGCAGCTTAGGGTGGCAGTACCAAGAGACCCAGTACTTC. Protein sequence: CASSLGWQYQETQYF.

The chain links TRBV4-1 to TRBJ1-1, with no clear D. The V and J ends lost 3 bases and 3 bases respectively, with 5 bases between them. The CDR3 is 12 amino acids. Germline V gives CDR1 MGHRA, CDR2 YSYEKL. Here the CDR3 reads CASSQGDTEAFF. As DNA, the CDR3 is TGCGCCAGCAGCCAGGGAGACACTGAAGCTTTCTTT.

The J gene is TRBJ1-4, the V gene TRBV2; D remains ambiguous. V lost 7 bases and J 5 bases, leaving 11 bases between the germline ends. The CDR3 contains 13 residues. Germline CDR1 SNHLY, CDR2 FYNNEI. CDR3 loop: CASKAYPNEKLFF. The CDR3, as DNA: TGTGCCAGCAAAGCCTACCCGAATGAAAAACTGTTTTTT.

The chain links TRBV30 to TRBJ2-6; D remains ambiguous. The V gene's germline CDR1 is GTSNPN and CDR2 SVGIG (reference sequence). The CDR3 spans 14 residues. Trimming removed 5 bases from V and 0 bases from J, with 8 bases in between. CDR3 loop: CAWARHSGANVLTF. CDR3 nucleotides: TGTGCCTGGGCGCGACACTCTGGGGCCAACGTCCTGACTTTC.

V gene TRBV7-9 combines with J gene TRBJ1-6; 9 nucleotides agree with TRBD1. V lost 6 bases, J lost 13 bases, and 7 bases stayed unmatched. Germline V lookup: CDR1 SEHNR, CDR2 FQNEAQ (reference sequence). The CDR3 runs to 13 residues. CDR3 bases: TGTGCCAGCAGTCCGACAGGGGGGACCCCCCTCCACTTT. As protein: CASSPTGGTPLHF.

The chain joins TRBV19 to TRBJ1-1, with TRBD1 identical over 7 bases. The V gene's germline CDR1 is LNHDA and CDR2 SQIVND (reference sequence). The J segment lost 4 bases and the V segment lost 4 bases, leaving 9 bases of the junction unmatched. CDR3 length equals 15 residues. The CDR3 coding sequence is TGTGCCAGTAGTAAAAACCCGACAGGGCCCACTGAAGCTTTCTTT. Translating it yields CASSKNPTGPTEAFF.

The chain links TRBV28 to TRBJ2-5; D is possibly TRBD2 (7 bases). This CDR3 has 16 amino acids. Per the germline V gene, CDR1 is MDHEN and CDR2 is SYDVKM. The V and J ends lost 5 bases and 0 bases respectively, with 16 bases between them. CDR3: CASSGGGQTYQETQYF. The DNA of the CDR3 is TGTGCCAGCAGTGGGGGGGGACAAACGTACCAAGAGACCCAGTACTTC.

V and J are TRBV7-5 and TRBJ2-1; no check of the table's D call, TRBD2, against the DNA was made. TRBV7-5 is given as a pseudogene. This CDR3 contains 16 residues. The CDR3 region has the DNA TGTGTCCGTACCGGGCCTCTAGCGGGGGGGCGAGGTGAGCAGTTCTTC. Encoded protein: CVRTGPLAGGRGEQFF.

This clone showed up just once. The chain carries TRBV6-5 and TRBJ2-3; 9 nucleotides line up with TRBD1. The CDR3 totals 14 residues. The germline V gene encodes CDR1 MNHEY and CDR2 SVGAGI. Trimming took 6 bases from V and 6 from J; bases not matched to a gene: 7. The CDR3 DNA reads as TGTGCCAGCAGGTTGGACAGGGGTCGGGATACGCAGTATTTT. Protein: CASRLDRGRDTQYF.

This clone occurred a few times. V is TRBV28 and J is TRBJ2-7; D remains unclear. Germline CDR1 MDHEN, CDR2 SYDVKM. CDR3 length: 12 amino acids. V dropped 1 base and J dropped 1 base, with 2 bases sitting between them. CDR3 loop: CASSLSSYEQYF. CDR3 sequence (DNA): TGTGCCAGCAGTTTATCGTCCTACGAGCAGTACTTC. The complete variable domain, with remaining parts taken from reference TRBV28 and TRBJ2-7, reads DVKVTQSSRYLVKRTGEKVFLECVQDMDHENMFWYRQDPGLGLRLIYFSYDVKMKEKGDIPEGYSVSREKKERFSLILESASTNQTSMYLCASSLSSYEQYFGPGTRLTVT.

The CDR3 bases are TGTGCCAGCAGTTCGGACGACAGGGGACCTAACACCGGGGAGCTGTTTTTT. It translates to CASSSDDRGPNTGELFF. The V and J genes are TRBV2 and TRBJ2-2; TRBD1 matches 8 bases. J lost 2 bases, V lost 5 bases, and 10 bases had no gene match. This CDR3 spans 17 amino acids. CDR1 and CDR2 from the germline V gene are SNHLY and FYNNEI.

CDR3 coding DNA: TGCGCCAGCAGCTTGGCCCGCGAGATTAGCACAGATACGCAGTATTTT. Translation gives CASSLAREISTDTQYF. V gene TRBV5-1 combines with J gene TRBJ2-3; no clear D. V was cut by 0 bases and J by 0 bases, with 11 bases left in between. CDR3 length: 16 residues. Germline lookup yields CDR1 SGHRS and CDR2 YFSETQ.

The chain is built from TRBV19 and TRBJ2-5, with D possibly TRBD1 on 6 matching bases. The germline V gene has CDR1 LNHDA and CDR2 SQIVND (reference sequence). The V end lost 4 bases, the J end lost 1 base, and 13 bases lay between the germline ends. The CDR3 contains 15 residues. CDR3 sequence reads: CASSKEGGPQETQYF. The CDR3 DNA reads as TGTGCCAGTAGTAAAGAAGGGGGACCCCAAGAGACCCAGTACTTC.

The chain joins TRBV9 to TRBJ1-3, with D tentatively TRBD1 (6 bases). V was cut by 4 bases and J by 0 bases, with 14 bases left in between. CDR3 length: 16 amino acids. The germline V gene encodes CDR1 SGDLS and CDR2 YYNGEE. The CDR3, as DNA: TGTGCCAGCAGCCCCGTACAGGGCCTCTCTGGAAACACCATATATTTT. Its protein product is CASSPVQGLSGNTIYF. The full variable domain, its missing parts supplied by reference TRBV9 and TRBJ1-3, is DSGVTQTPKHLITATGQRVTLRCSPRSGDLSVYWYQQSLDQGLQFLIQYYNGEERAKGNILERFSAQQFPDLHSELNLSSLELGDSALYFCASSPVQGLSGNTIYFGEGSWLTVV.

This clone was seen just once. V and J are TRBV7-3 and TRBJ1-1; a weak D match, TRBD1 (5 bases). Germline CDR1 reads SGHTA; CDR2 reads FQGTGA. This CDR3 region has 13 residues. V was trimmed by 5 bases and J by 4 bases, leaving 11 bases between them. The CDR3 region has the DNA TGTGCCAGCAGCCAGGGACTAGGCACTGAAGCTTTCTTT. It yields the protein CASSQGLGTEAFF. Drawing the rest from reference TRBV7-3 and TRBJ1-1, the complete variable domain is GAGVSQTPSNKVTEKGKYVELRCDPISGHTALYWYRQSLGQGPEFLIYFQGTGAADDSGLPNDRFFAVRPEGSVSTLKIQRTERGDSAVYLCASSQGLGTEAFFGQGTRLTVV.

The chain combines TRBV6-2 or TRBV6-3 with TRBJ1-2; TRBD1 agrees at 7 bases. The junction had 8 bases not matched to a gene; V was cut back by 3 bases and J by 4 bases. Germline assignment: CDR1 MNHEY and CDR2 SVGEGT. This CDR3 is 15 amino acids long. In nucleotides, the CDR3 is TGTGCCAGCAGTTATTCCGGGACAGTGGTCTATGGCTACACCTTC. Protein sequence: CASSYSGTVVYGYTF.

This sequence joins TRBV18 and TRBJ2-7, with TRBD2 matching 7 bases. The V and J ends lost 6 bases and 0 bases, in that order; junction bases with no gene match: 14. From germline, CDR1 is KGHSH and CDR2 LQKENI. CDR3 length: 17 amino acids. The CDR3 loop reads CASSPGPFGGSSYEQYF. DNA for the CDR3: TGTGCCAGCTCGCCCGGCCCCTTCGGGGGGAGCTCCTACGAGCAGTACTTC.

The chain carries TRBV10-3 and TRBJ1-1, with TRBD1 matching over 9 bases. The J segment lost 4 bases and the V segment lost 3 bases, leaving 3 bases of the junction unmatched. CDR3 size: 14 residues. Germline CDR1 reads ENHRY; CDR2 reads SYGVKD. CDR3 nucleotide sequence: TGTGCCATCAGTGAACAGGGGGCGGGCACTGAAGCTTTCTTT. Translated, it gives CAISEQGAGTEAFF.

The chain uses TRBV6-2 or TRBV6-3 and TRBJ1-6; D is perhaps TRBD1 (5 bases). CDR1 and CDR2 from the germline V gene are MNHEY and SVGEGT. The length of the CDR3 is 18 residues. V was clipped by 3 bases and J by 4 bases, with 19 bases between them. The CDR3 nucleotides read TGTGCCAGCAGTTATACCCCGATGCGACAGACTTATAATTCACCCCTCCACTTT. As protein: CASSYTPMRQTYNSPLHF.

This clone was detected only once. The chain combines TRBV7-6 with TRBJ2-3; TRBD2 matches 7 bases. V trimming: 5 bases; J trimming: 5 bases; junction bases outside the gene matches: 10. Germline assignment: CDR1 SGHVS and CDR2 FNYEAQ. The CDR3 length is 15 residues. This CDR3 is CASSTLSGARDTQYF. In DNA, the CDR3 is TGTGCCAGCAGCACACTGAGCGGGGCGAGAGATACGCAGTATTTT.

The genes are TRBV4-1 and TRBJ1-3; 7 positions match TRBD1. V trimming: 0 bases; J trimming: 0 bases; junction bases outside the gene matches: 2. CDR1 and CDR2 (germline): MGHRA, YSYEKL. The CDR3 has 16 amino acids. CDR3 sequence (DNA): TGCGCCAGCAGCCAAGAAGGACAGGTCTCTGGAAACACCATATATTTT. Protein: CASSQEGQVSGNTIYF.

The chain uses TRBV4-3 and TRBJ1-4; 9 nucleotides line up with TRBD1. J was trimmed by 4 bases and V by 4 bases; bases with no gene match: 7. The CDR3 spans 16 residues. CDR1 is LGHNA, CDR2 YSLEER, per germline. The CDR3 protein is CASSPSGTGLNEKLFF. The CDR3 DNA sequence: TGCGCCAGCAGCCCTTCCGGGACAGGGCTTAATGAAAAACTGTTTTTT.

The chain recombines TRBV5-6 with TRBJ1-2, with D possibly TRBD1 on 5 matching bases. The CDR3 has 15 amino acids. Per the germline V gene, CDR1 is SGHDT and CDR2 is YYEEEE. Trimming stripped 1 base from V and 8 bases from J, with 18 bases between. CDR3 nucleotide sequence: TGTGCCAGCAGCTTGATATGGACAAACAACGGAGGCTACACCTTC. Translation: CASSLIWTNNGGYTF.